The clone carrying this T cell receptor (beta chain) was seen only a few times. The sample belongs to a study of identical twins. The CDR3 runs 13 residues. Germline V lookup: CDR1 ENHRY, CDR2 SYGVKD. The ends were cut back, 10 bases at V and 7 bases at J, with 19 bases in the middle. TCRdb redid the calling of the 5' RACE reads with MiXCR, one entry per CDR3 protein. The sample contains some 240,000 distinct CDR3 sequences, about 8% of which appear only once. These data were also reused for a study on yellow fever vaccine responses in identical twins.

Material: CD8+ T cells sorted from blood. The receptor was isolated from a woman aged 18-29 years in good health. This chain uses TRBV10-3 with TRBJ1-2; a possible D gene is TRBD1 (5 bases). DNA for the CDR3: TGTGCCACCAACGGGGCCTCTCCGCGTGGCTACACCTTC. Amino acids: CATNGASPRGYTF.